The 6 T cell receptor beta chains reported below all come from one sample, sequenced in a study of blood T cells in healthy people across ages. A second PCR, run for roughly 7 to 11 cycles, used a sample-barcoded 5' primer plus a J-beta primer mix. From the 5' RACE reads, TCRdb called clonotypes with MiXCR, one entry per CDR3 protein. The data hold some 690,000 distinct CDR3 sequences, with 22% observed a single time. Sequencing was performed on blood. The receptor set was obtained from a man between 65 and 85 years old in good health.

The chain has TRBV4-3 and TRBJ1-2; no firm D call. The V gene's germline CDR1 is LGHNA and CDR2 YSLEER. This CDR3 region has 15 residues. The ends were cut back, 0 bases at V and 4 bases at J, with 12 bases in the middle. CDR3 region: CASSQDFGDAYGYTF. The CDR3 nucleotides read TGCGCCAGCAGCCAAGATTTTGGCGATGCCTATGGCTACACCTTC.

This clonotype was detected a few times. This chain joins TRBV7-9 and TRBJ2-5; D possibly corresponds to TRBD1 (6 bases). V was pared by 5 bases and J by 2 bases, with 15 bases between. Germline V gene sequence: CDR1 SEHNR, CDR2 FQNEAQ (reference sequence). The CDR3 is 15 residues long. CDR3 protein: CASSTSGQIQETQYF. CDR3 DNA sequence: TGTGCCAGCAGCACCTCTGGACAGATACAAGAGACCCAGTACTTC.

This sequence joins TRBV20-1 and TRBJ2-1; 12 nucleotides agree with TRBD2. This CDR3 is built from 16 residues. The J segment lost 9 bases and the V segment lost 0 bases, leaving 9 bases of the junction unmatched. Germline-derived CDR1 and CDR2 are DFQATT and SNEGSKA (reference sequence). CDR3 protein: CSARDRRLAGVGEQFF. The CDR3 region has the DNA TGCAGTGCTAGAGATCGAAGACTAGCGGGGGTTGGTGAGCAGTTCTTC.

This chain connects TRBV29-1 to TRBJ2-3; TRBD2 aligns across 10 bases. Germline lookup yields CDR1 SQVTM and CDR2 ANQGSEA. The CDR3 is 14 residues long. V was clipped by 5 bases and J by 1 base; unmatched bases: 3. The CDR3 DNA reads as TGCAGCGTTCAGACTAGCGGGCGCACAGATACGCAGTATTTT. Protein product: CSVQTSGRTDTQYF.

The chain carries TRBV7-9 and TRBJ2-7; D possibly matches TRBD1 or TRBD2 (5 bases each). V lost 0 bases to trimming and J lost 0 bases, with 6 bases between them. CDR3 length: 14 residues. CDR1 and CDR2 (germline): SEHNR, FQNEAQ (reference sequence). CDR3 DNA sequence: TGTGCCAGCAGCTTAGCGGGACCCTCCTACGAGCAGTACTTC. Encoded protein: CASSLAGPSYEQYF. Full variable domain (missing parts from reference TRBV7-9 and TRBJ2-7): DTGVSQNPRHKITKRGQNVTFRCDPISEHNRLYWYRQTLGQGPEFLTYFQNEAQLEKSRLLSDRFSAERPKGSFSTLEIQRTEQGDSAMYLCASSLAGPSYEQYFGPGTRLTVT.

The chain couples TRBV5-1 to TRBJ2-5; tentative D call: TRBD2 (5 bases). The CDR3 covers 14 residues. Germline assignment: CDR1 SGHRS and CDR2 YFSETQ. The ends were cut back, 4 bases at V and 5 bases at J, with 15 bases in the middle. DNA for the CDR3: TGCGCCAGCAGCGACGGGGTCTTGGGGGAGACCCAGTACTTC. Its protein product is CASSDGVLGETQYF. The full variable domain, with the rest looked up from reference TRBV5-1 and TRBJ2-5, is KAGVTQTPRYLIKTRGQQVTLSCSPISGHRSVSWYQQTPGQGLQFLFEYFSETQRNKGNFPGRFSGRQFSNSRSEMNVSTLELGDSALYLCASSDGVLGETQYFGPGTRLLVL.